Shown below are 14 T cell receptor beta chains from a single sample sequenced in a study of spatial heterogeneity in lung cancer. Findings and limits, study-wide: Expanded alpha and beta TCR counts within tumors tracked tumor mutation counts.

Antigens of these TCRs are unknown. TCRdb itself ran the 5' RACE reads through MiXCR, one entry per CDR3 protein. The data show 5,000 to 7,000 distinct CDR3 sequences, 9.1% seen once. Time point reported: sample taken at primary tumor resection. Source: lung tumor tissue, taken at surgery. These receptors all stem from a female donor with early-stage non-small cell lung cancer.

In this sample, this clonotype turned up many times. V gene TRBV3-1 combines with J gene TRBJ2-3, with 9 bases lining up with TRBD2. V was pared by 5 bases and J by 3 bases, with 6 bases of the junction left unmatched. CDR3 size: 15 residues. Germline values: CDR1 LGHDT, CDR2 YNNKEL (reference sequence). The CDR3, as DNA: TGTGCCAGCAGCTCTCTAGCGGGGAGGACAGATACGCAGTATTTT. Translated: CASSSLAGRTDTQYF.

Ten or more counts support this clonotype. The chain is built from TRBV7-2 and TRBJ2-1, with TRBD2 matching 14 bases. V lost 6 bases and J lost 7; bases outside the gene matches: 5. The germline V gene encodes CDR1 SGHTA and CDR2 FQGNSA. This CDR3 has 15 residues. CDR3 amino acids: CASRSGTSGGNEQFF. The CDR3 nucleotides read TGTGCCAGCAGATCCGGGACTAGCGGGGGTAATGAGCAGTTCTTC.

The table lists this clonotype with many counts. The rearrangement uses TRBV5-1 and TRBJ2-7; maybe TRBD2 (5 bases). Trimming took off 3 bases at V and 6 bases at J, with 13 bases between the two ends. CDR3 size: 13 residues. Looked up from germline, CDR1 is SGHRS and CDR2 is YFSETQ. The CDR3 DNA follows: TGCGCCAGCAGCTCCGGCCGGGGAGCCGAGCAGTACTTC. Its protein is CASSSGRGAEQYF.

By sample share, this clonotype is medium-sized. V usage is TRBV30 and J usage is TRBJ2-7; 8 nucleotides line up with TRBD2. The CDR3 is 13 residues long. V shed 3 bases, J shed 5 bases, and the junction held 6 bases outside the gene matches. Germline V CDR1 and CDR2: GTSNPN, SVGIG (reference sequence). CDR3 region: CAWRPPGGHEQYF. The CDR3 region has the DNA TGTGCCTGGAGGCCCCCGGGGGGGCACGAGCAGTACTTC.

This chain links TRBV7-2 with TRBJ2-7; 8 positions agree with TRBD2. Unmatched junction bases numbered 10, after V lost 7 bases and J lost 2 bases. Germline V lookup: CDR1 SGHTA, CDR2 FQGNSA. This CDR3 spans 15 amino acids. CDR3 in amino acids: CASNEIAGLPYEQYF. As DNA, the CDR3 is TGTGCCAGCAACGAGATAGCGGGGCTCCCCTACGAGCAGTACTTC. Full variable domain (missing parts from reference TRBV7-2 and TRBJ2-7): GAGVSQSPSNKVTEKGKDVELRCDPISGHTALYWYRQSLGQGLEFLIYFQGNSAPDKSGLPSDRFSAERTGGSVSTLTIQRTQQEDSAVYLCASNEIAGLPYEQYFGPGTRLTVT.

This clonotype qualifies as medium-sized. This chain uses TRBV6-5 with TRBJ2-2; 7 bases match TRBD1. The CDR3 has 14 amino acids. The V gene's germline CDR1 is MNHEY and CDR2 SVGAGI. The ends lost 4 bases at V and 10 bases at J; junction bases unmatched: 9. The CDR3 reads CASSFSTGLAELFF. DNA for the CDR3: TGTGCCAGCAGTTTCTCGACAGGGTTAGCGGAGCTGTTTTTT.

This clonotype appeared many times. The genes are TRBV10-1 and TRBJ2-5; TRBD1 agrees at 9 bases. Per germline, CDR1 WNHNN and CDR2 SYGVQD (reference sequence). Trimming at V came to 0 bases and at J to 2 bases, leaving 1 base not matched to a gene. The CDR3 is made up of 15 amino acids. The CDR3 DNA follows: TGCGCCAGCAGTGAGTCGGGACAGGGACAAGAGACCCAGTACTTC. It codes for CASSESGQGQETQYF.

This clonotype has only a few counts. The V and J genes are TRBV6-7 and TRBJ1-3; no firm D call. TRBV6-7 is recorded as an ORF, its role being uncertain. The ends were cut back, 7 bases at V and 4 bases at J, with 20 bases in the middle. The CDR3 spans 16 residues. CDR3 amino acids: CASITEMGAYGNTIYF. The CDR3 nucleotides read TGTGCCAGCATAACGGAAATGGGAGCTTACGGAAACACCATATATTTT.

By sample fraction, this clonotype is medium-sized. The genes are TRBV12-3 or TRBV12-4 and TRBJ1-4; no reliable D call. V lost 3 bases and J lost 7, with 9 bases in between. The CDR3 is 13 residues long. The CDR3 bases are TGTGCCAGCAGTTTCTGGGGTGCTGAAAAACTGTTTTTT. As protein: CASSFWGAEKLFF.

This clonotype appeared many times. The genes are TRBV7-2 and TRBJ2-1; possible D gene TRBD2, 5 bases. Trimming left V 0 bases short and J 8 bases short, with 14 bases between. The germline gives CDR1 SGHTA, CDR2 FQGNSA. This CDR3 spans 15 amino acids. The CDR3 nucleotides are TGTGCCAGCAGCTTAGCGTCCCGTGAGGGCTATGAGCAGTTCTTC. It specifies CASSLASREGYEQFF.

V usage is TRBV9 and J usage is TRBJ2-5; D perhaps matches TRBD1 (5 bases). Germline V gene lookup returns CDR1 SGDLS and CDR2 YYNGEE. The CDR3 consists of 12 residues. Between the trimmed V and J ends, which lost 0 bases and 7 bases, there was a span of 7 bases. The DNA of the CDR3 is TGTGCCAGCAGCGTAGCTACAGGGACCCAGTACTTC. Its protein is CASSVATGTQYF.

This clonotype came up many times. The rearrangement links TRBV12-3 or TRBV12-4 to TRBJ2-7; D is perhaps TRBD1 (5 bases). Trimming shortened V by 5 bases and J by 7 bases, and 15 bases separated the two germline ends. CDR3 size: 13 residues. The CDR3 region has the DNA TGTGCCAGCAGTCGCAACAGGCGTACGGAGCAGTACTTC. Protein product: CASSRNRRTEQYF.

This clonotype showed up many times. The rearrangement uses TRBV20-1 and TRBJ2-3; tentative D call: TRBD2 (7 bases). Between the trimmed V and J ends, which lost 1 base and 8 bases, there was a span of 28 bases. The CDR3 length is 18 residues. Germline V gene sequence: CDR1 DFQATT, CDR2 SNEGSKA (reference sequence). CDR3 region: CSARVRGRDQRGGATQYF. The CDR3 DNA reads as TGCAGTGCTAGAGTTAGGGGTCGGGACCAACGAGGGGGGGCTACGCAGTATTTT.

This chain connects TRBV6-5 to TRBJ1-2, with a possible D match to TRBD1 (5 bases). CDR3 length equals 15 residues. Trimming pared 1 base from V and 6 bases from J, leaving 15 bases between. CDR1 is MNHEY, CDR2 SVGAGI, per germline. The chain's CDR3 is CASSYWRGADDGYTF. The CDR3 DNA reads TGTGCCAGCAGTTACTGGCGCGGGGCCGACGATGGCTACACCTTC.